This T cell receptor (beta chain) appears in the sequencing data of a study of blood T cell repertoires in COVID-19. The CDR3 loop spans 13 amino acids. Deletions cut 8 bases from V and 4 bases from J, with 14 bases between. TCRdb's table, derived via immunoSEQ multiplex PCR, lists solely in-frame clones and lacks some. The sample lists 180,000 or so clones; approximately 80% were seen once. The sequenced sample consisted of PBMCs or T cells enriched from blood (not recorded which). The TCR sequence derives from a man between 50 and 59 years old who had recovered from COVID-19. This chain uses TRBV12-3 or TRBV12-4 with TRBJ1-2, with TRBD1 as a possible D gene (5 bases). CDR3 nucleotide sequence: TGTGCCAGCGCTTCCCAGCAGGGCTATGGCTACACCTTC. It translates to CASASQQGYGYTF.